The rows below give T cell receptor beta chains drawn from one sample of a study of blood T cells in healthy people across ages. One entry per CDR3 protein results from TCRdb running MiXCR on the 5' RACE reads. Of some 1.7 million distinct CDR3 sequences detected, 28% appear once; the ten largest clones hold 7.7%. Sequenced: blood. These receptors all come from a woman aged 25-40 years in good health. CDR3s include the opening cysteine and the closing phenylalanine or tryptophan. A D gene is named only where the DNA matches it firmly. The size of a clone is reported for some rows only, either as once, few or many, or as a class for expanded clones.

v_call	d_call	j_call	clone_size	cdr3_length	cdr3_aa	cdr3_nt
TRBV20-1	-	TRBJ2-7	many	11	CSARVRYEQYF	TGCAGTGCTAGGGTACGCTACGAGCAGTACTTC
TRBV10-3	-	TRBJ2-1	few	14	CAISGAIGRGEQFF	TGTGCCATCAGTGGGGCCATAGGACGGGGTGAGCAGTTCTTC
TRBV7-2	-	TRBJ2-2	once	15	CASSLQGRGTGELFF	TGTGCCAGCAGCTTGCAGGGTCGGGGCACCGGGGAGCTGTTTTTT
TRBV13	-	TRBJ2-1	-	13	CASSPSRGHEQFF	TGTGCCAGCAGCCCCTCCCGGGGCCATGAGCAGTTCTTC
TRBV2	TRBD2	TRBJ2-1	-	12	CASIEQRGEQFF	TGTGCCAGCATAGAACAGCGGGGTGAGCAGTTCTTC
TRBV29-1	TRBD2	TRBJ2-1	once	15	CSVGPGRAGENEQFF	TGCAGCGTTGGACCTGGGAGGGCCGGGGAGAATGAGCAGTTCTTC
TRBV25-1	-	TRBJ2-7	-	14	CASSDSGTNYEQYF	TGTGCCAGCAGTGATTCGGGGACCAACTACGAGCAGTACTTC
TRBV29-1	-	TRBJ1-2	-	13	CSVGMSGARGYTF	TGCAGCGTGGGGATGTCAGGGGCGAGAGGCTACACCTTC
TRBV24-1	-	TRBJ2-3	-	17	CATSDFDEKKSADTQYF	TGTGCCACCAGTGATTTCGACGAGAAAAAAAGCGCAGATACGCAGTATTTT
TRBV3-1	TRBD2	TRBJ2-7	-	14	CASSLGTTFWEQYF	TGTGCCAGCAGCCTTGGGACTACCTTTTGGGAGCAGTACTTC
TRBV9	-	TRBJ2-1	many	14	CASSVPGTQQEQFF	TGTGCCAGCAGCGTCCCCGGGACCCAGCAGGAGCAGTTCTTC
TRBV27	TRBD2	TRBJ2-3	-	15	CASSFERGVTDTQYF	TGTGCCAGCAGTTTTGAGCGGGGGGTTACAGATACGCAGTATTTT
TRBV7-2	-	TRBJ2-7	few	15	CASSLSDLGGYEQYF	TGTGCCAGCAGCTTGTCGGACTTGGGGGGCTACGAGCAGTACTTC
TRBV7-9	-	TRBJ1-1	many	13	CASSRGENTEAFF	TGTGCCAGCAGTCGGGGGGAGAACACTGAAGCTTTCTTT
TRBV12-3/TRBV12-4	-	TRBJ1-2	-	14	CANRRGNSVYGYTF	TGTGCCAACAGGCGCGGCAACAGCGTCTATGGCTACACCTTC
TRBV12-3/TRBV12-4	TRBD2	TRBJ2-7	many	18	CASTTSPIAGGPGVEQYF	TGTGCCAGCACCACCTCCCCGATAGCGGGGGGGCCTGGAGTCGAGCAGTACTTC
TRBV20-1	-	TRBJ2-1	once	15	CSAKAWRAGYNEQFF	TGCAGTGCTAAGGCGTGGAGGGCCGGATACAATGAGCAGTTCTTC
TRBV7-2	TRBD2	TRBJ2-5	many	14	CASSFLAGQETQYF	TGTGCCAGCAGCTTCCTAGCGGGACAAGAGACCCAGTACTTC
TRBV4-1	TRBD1	TRBJ2-7	-	15	CASSQSQGAWDEQYF	TGCGCCAGCAGCCAATCACAGGGGGCGTGGGACGAGCAGTACTTC
TRBV29-1	TRBD1	TRBJ2-1	many	16	CSVGPQGPRSYNEQFF	TGCAGCGTTGGTCCACAGGGGCCCCGTTCCTACAATGAGCAGTTCTTC
TRBV2	-	TRBJ2-7	-	14	CTSSERDNSYEQYF	TGTACCAGCAGTGAACGGGACAACTCCTACGAGCAGTACTTC
TRBV20-1	-	TRBJ2-5	many	11	CSAYTWETQYF	TGCAGTGCATATACGTGGGAGACCCAGTACTTC
TRBV5-1	-	TRBJ1-1	few	15	CASSLVVQKNTEAFF	TGCGCCAGCAGCTTGGTGGTTCAGAAGAACACTGAAGCTTTCTTT
TRBV20-1	TRBD1	TRBJ2-1	many	13	CSAPRTGANEQFF	TGCAGTGCTCCCCGGACAGGAGCCAATGAGCAGTTCTTC
TRBV5-1	TRBD1	TRBJ1-1	-	14	CASSFRDSNTEAFF	TGCGCCAGCAGCTTCCGGGACAGTAACACTGAAGCTTTCTTT
TRBV7-9	TRBD1	TRBJ2-5	many	15	CASSLGFGTEETQYF	TGTGCCAGCAGCTTAGGGTTTGGGACAGAAGAGACCCAGTACTTC
TRBV10-2	TRBD2	TRBJ2-1	-	15	CASSPGLAGVGSQFF	TGCGCCAGCAGTCCGGGACTAGCGGGAGTAGGATCCCAGTTCTTC
TRBV27	-	TRBJ1-2	once	13	CASSGGPFGGYTF	TGTGCCAGCTCTGGTGGGCCCTTCGGGGGCTACACCTTC
TRBV29-1	-	TRBJ2-1	many	15	CSVEEPSEFYNEQFF	TGCAGCGTTGAAGAACCCTCTGAATTCTACAATGAGCAGTTCTTC
TRBV14	-	TRBJ2-7	-	15	CASSQLNFPGVEQYF	TGTGCCAGCAGCCAACTAAACTTTCCGGGGGTCGAGCAGTACTTC
TRBV6-6	TRBD2	TRBJ2-5	-	15	CASSNQAGDRGTQYF	TGTGCCAGCAGTAACCAAGCGGGGGACCGCGGGACCCAGTACTTC
TRBV5-6	-	TRBJ2-1	many	12	CASSFLSNEQFF	TGTGCCAGCAGCTTCTTATCGAATGAGCAGTTCTTC
TRBV18	TRBD2	TRBJ2-5	few	16	CASSPPAGGRAETQYF	TGTGCCAGCTCACCGCCGGCTGGCGGGAGAGCGGAGACCCAGTACTTC
TRBV5-5	-	TRBJ2-7	many	14	CASSSGRSYYEQYF	TGTGCCAGCAGCTCCGGTCGGTCCTACTACGAGCAGTACTTC
TRBV5-1	-	TRBJ1-6	-	16	CASSLGGVAYNSPLHF	TGCGCCAGCAGCTTGGGCGGGGTGGCCTATAATTCACCCCTCCACTTT
TRBV13	TRBD2	TRBJ2-1	-	17	CASSPRGLAGFYGEQFF	TGTGCCAGCAGCCCTCGGGGACTAGCGGGGTTTTACGGTGAGCAGTTCTTC
TRBV27	-	TRBJ2-5	many	11	CASKTQETQYF	TGTGCCAGCAAAACCCAAGAGACCCAGTACTTC
TRBV7-2	-	TRBJ2-3	-	14	CASSSGFRADTQYF	TGTGCCAGCAGTTCAGGGTTCAGGGCAGATACGCAGTATTTT
TRBV30	TRBD1	TRBJ2-1	-	13	CAGRDRVYNEQFF	TGCGCCGGGCGGGACAGGGTCTACAATGAGCAGTTCTTC
TRBV5-6	-	TRBJ2-1	few	14	CASSPVFGRGEQFF	TGTGCCAGCAGCCCCGTTTTCGGCCGAGGTGAGCAGTTCTTC
TRBV10-3	TRBD1	TRBJ2-1	-	17	CASSQDGRQGAHNEQFF	TGTGCCAGCAGCCAGGATGGAAGACAGGGGGCCCACAATGAGCAGTTCTTC
TRBV6-1	-	TRBJ1-2	few	13	CASSERDRYGYTF	TGTGCCAGCAGTGAACGGGACCGCTATGGCTACACCTTC
TRBV5-1	-	TRBJ1-2	-	14	CASSLETGGDGYTF	TGCGCCAGCAGCTTGGAAACGGGAGGCGATGGCTACACCTTC
TRBV2	TRBD1	TRBJ2-7	-	14	CASSGPGQAHEQYF	TGTGCCAGCAGTGGACCGGGACAGGCCCACGAGCAGTACTTC
TRBV30	-	TRBJ1-6	few	14	CAWSPSILGSPLHF	TGTGCCTGGAGTCCGTCTATACTGGGATCACCCCTCCACTTT
TRBV5-1	-	TRBJ2-5	few	14	CAGSLETARGAQYF	TGCGCCGGCAGCCTAGAAACTGCGCGAGGCGCCCAGTACTTC
TRBV5-1	-	TRBJ2-3	few	14	CASSTFPGTDTQYF	TGCGCCAGCAGCACTTTTCCGGGCACAGATACGCAGTATTTT
TRBV7-2	-	TRBJ2-1	-	15	CASSFPGLLGNEQFF	TGTGCCAGCAGCTTCCCGGGACTCCTGGGGAATGAGCAGTTCTTC
TRBV20-1	TRBD1	TRBJ1-6	few	14	CSASSGTGGSPLHF	TGCAGTGCTAGCTCCGGGACAGGAGGCTCACCCCTCCACTTT
TRBV15	TRBD1	TRBJ1-2	-	16	CATSRAGQGADYGYTF	TGTGCCACCAGCAGAGCGGGACAGGGGGCCGACTATGGCTACACCTTC
TRBV20-1	-	TRBJ1-1	-	14	CSARMGGVNTEAFF	TGCAGTGCTAGAATGGGAGGCGTGAACACTGAAGCTTTCTTT
TRBV7-9	-	TRBJ2-1	many	13	CASSHPSDNEQFF	TGTGCCAGCAGCCATCCTTCTGACAATGAGCAGTTCTTC
TRBV12-3/TRBV12-4	TRBD2	TRBJ2-5	few	17	CAIRRLAGARGRETQYF	TGTGCCATCAGGCGGCTAGCGGGGGCCAGGGGCAGAGAGACCCAGTACTTC
TRBV27	-	TRBJ2-7	-	13	CASSLSVSGEQYF	TGTGCCAGCAGTTTAAGCGTCTCGGGGGAGCAGTACTTC
TRBV20-1	TRBD2	TRBJ2-3	few	15	CSAGGSTASTDTQYF	TGCAGTGCGGGGGGGTCGACGGCCAGCACAGATACGCAGTATTTT
TRBV19	-	TRBJ1-5	once	9	CACGQPQHF	TGTGCCTGTGGGCAGCCCCAGCATTTT